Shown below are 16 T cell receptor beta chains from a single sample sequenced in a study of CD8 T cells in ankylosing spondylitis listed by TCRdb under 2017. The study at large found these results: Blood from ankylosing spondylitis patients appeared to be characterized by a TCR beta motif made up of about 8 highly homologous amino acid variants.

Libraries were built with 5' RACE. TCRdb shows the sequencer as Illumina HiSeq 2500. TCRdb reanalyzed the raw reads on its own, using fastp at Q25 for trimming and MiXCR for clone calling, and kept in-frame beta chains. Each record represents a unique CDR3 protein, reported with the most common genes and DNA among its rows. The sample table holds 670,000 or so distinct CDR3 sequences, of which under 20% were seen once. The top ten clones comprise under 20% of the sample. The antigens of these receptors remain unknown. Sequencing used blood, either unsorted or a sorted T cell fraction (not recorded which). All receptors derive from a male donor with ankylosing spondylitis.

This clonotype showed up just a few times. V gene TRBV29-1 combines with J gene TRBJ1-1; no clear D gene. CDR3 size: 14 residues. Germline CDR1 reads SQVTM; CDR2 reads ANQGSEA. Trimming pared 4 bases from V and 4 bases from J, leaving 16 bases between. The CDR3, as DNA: TGCAGCGTTGCCCAGCAGGCATCGGGCACTGAAGCTTTCTTT. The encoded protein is CSVAQQASGTEAFF. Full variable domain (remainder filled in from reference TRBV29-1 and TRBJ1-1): SAVISQKPSRDICQRGTSLTIQCQVDSQVTMMFWYRQQPGQSLTLIATANQGSEATYESGFVIDKFPISRPNLTFSTLTVSNMSPEDSSIYLCSVAQQASGTEAFFGQGTRLTVV.

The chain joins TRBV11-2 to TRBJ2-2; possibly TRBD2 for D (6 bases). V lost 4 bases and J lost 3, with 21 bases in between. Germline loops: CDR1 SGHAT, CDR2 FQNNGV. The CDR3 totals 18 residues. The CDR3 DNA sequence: TGTGCCAGCAGCTCACTTCTAATCCTCCGGGACTACACCGGGGAGCTGTTTTTT. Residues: CASSSLLILRDYTGELFF.

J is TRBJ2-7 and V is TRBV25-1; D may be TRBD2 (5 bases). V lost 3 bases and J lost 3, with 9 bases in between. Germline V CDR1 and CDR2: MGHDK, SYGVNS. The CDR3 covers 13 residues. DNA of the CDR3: TGTGCCAGCAGTGAGAAAGACTACTACGAGCAGTACTTC. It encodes CASSEKDYYEQYF.

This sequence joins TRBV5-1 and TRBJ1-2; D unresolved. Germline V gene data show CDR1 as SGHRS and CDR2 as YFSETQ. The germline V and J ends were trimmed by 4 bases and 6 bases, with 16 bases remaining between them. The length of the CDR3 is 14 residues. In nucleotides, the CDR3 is TGCGCCAGCAGCCCTGCTGGGGTGTTGGATGGCTACACCTTC. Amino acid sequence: CASSPAGVLDGYTF.

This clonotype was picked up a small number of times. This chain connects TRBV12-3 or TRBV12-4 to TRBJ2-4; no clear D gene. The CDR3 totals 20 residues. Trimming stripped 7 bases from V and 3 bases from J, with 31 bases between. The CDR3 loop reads CASTALVRKDPKVDKNIQYF. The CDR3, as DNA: TGTGCCAGCACGGCCCTAGTAAGAAAGGACCCGAAAGTGGACAAAAACATTCAGTACTTC.

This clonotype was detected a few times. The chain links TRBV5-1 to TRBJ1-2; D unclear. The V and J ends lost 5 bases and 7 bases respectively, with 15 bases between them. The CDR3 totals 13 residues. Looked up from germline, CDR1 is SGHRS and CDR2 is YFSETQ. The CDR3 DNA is TGCGCCAGCAGGGAGATCGAGCCCAGTGGCTACACCTTC. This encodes CASREIEPSGYTF.

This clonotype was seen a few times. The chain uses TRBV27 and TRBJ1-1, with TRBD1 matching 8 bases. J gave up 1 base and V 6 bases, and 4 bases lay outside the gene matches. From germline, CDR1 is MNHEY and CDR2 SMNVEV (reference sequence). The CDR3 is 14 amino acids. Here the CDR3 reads CASRRGQGNTEAFF. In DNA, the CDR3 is TGTGCCAGCAGGAGAGGACAGGGGAACACTGAAGCTTTCTTT.

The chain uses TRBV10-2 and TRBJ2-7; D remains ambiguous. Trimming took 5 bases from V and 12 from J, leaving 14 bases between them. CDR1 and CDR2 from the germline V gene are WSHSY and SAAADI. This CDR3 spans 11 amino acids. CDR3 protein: CASSSLGNGYF. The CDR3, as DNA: TGCGCCAGCAGTTCTCTTGGGAATGGGTACTTC.

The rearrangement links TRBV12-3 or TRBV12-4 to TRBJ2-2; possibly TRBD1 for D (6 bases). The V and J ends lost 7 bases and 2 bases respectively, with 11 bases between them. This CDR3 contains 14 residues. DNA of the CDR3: TGTGCCAGCACCCCGGACAGCAACACCGGGGAGCTGTTTTTT. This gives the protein CASTPDSNTGELFF.

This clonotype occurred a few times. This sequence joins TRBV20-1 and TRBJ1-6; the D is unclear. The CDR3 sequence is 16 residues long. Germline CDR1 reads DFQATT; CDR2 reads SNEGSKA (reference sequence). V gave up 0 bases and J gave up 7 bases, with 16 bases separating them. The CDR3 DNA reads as TGCAGTGCTAGAGATCAGCAGGAGATCTGGAATTCACCCCTCCACTTT. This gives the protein CSARDQQEIWNSPLHF.

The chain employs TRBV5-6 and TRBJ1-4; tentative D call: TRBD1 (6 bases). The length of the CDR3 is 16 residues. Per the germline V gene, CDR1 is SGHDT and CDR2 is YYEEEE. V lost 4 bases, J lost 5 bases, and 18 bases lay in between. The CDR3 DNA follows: TGTGCCAGCAGCCGGGACCTGGACAGACCAAATGAAAAACTGTTTTTT. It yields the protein CASSRDLDRPNEKLFF.

DNA for the CDR3: TGTGCCAGCAGGGCAGGGGTCACTGAAGCTTTCTTT. This sequence encodes CASRAGVTEAFF. The chain links TRBV6-1 to TRBJ1-1; TRBD1 might be the D (6 bases). Germline V CDR1 and CDR2: MNHNS, SASEGT. This CDR3 is 12 amino acids long. V was pared by 6 bases and J by 4 bases, with 9 bases between.

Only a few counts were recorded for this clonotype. CDR3 coding DNA: TGTGCCAGCAGTTACTCGTCTTCCAGGGCTGGCACCGGGGAGCTGTTTTTT. Encoded protein: CASSYSSSRAGTGELFF. This chain uses TRBV6-5 with TRBJ2-2, with D perhaps TRBD1 (5 bases). The CDR3 is 17 residues long. CDR1 and CDR2 (germline): MNHEY, SVGAGI. V gave up 0 bases and J gave up 4 bases, with 15 bases separating them.

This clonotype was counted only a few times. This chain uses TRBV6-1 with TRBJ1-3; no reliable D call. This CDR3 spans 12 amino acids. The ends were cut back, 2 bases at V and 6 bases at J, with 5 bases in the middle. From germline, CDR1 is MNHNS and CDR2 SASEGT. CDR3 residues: CASSESLNTIYF. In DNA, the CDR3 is TGTGCCAGCAGTGAATCCTTAAACACCATATATTTT.

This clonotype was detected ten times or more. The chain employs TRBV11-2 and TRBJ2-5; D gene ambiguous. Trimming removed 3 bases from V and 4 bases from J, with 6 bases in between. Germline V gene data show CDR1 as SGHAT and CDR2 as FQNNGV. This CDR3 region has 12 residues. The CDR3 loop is CASSLFVETQYF. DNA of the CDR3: TGTGCCAGCAGCTTGTTTGTAGAGACCCAGTACTTC.

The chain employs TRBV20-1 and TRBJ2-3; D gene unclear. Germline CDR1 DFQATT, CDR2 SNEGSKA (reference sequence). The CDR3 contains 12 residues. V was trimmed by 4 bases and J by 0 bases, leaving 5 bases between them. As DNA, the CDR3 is TGCAGTGCTACCTATAGCACAGATACGCAGTATTTT. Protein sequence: CSATYSTDTQYF.